Described below is a single T cell receptor (beta chain) sequence and its context. Its antigen remains unknown. The PCR contained 60 Vbeta and 13 Jbeta primers. This table comes from immunoSEQ multiplex PCR, and its TCRdb copy is limited to in-frame clones, with some not included. The sample lists 100,000 to 150,000 clones, 75% to 90% occurring once. This CDR3 spans 14 amino acids. Per germline, CDR1 MNHEY and CDR2 SVGAGI. The V gene end was trimmed by 4 bases and the J gene end by 11 bases; junction bases not matched to a gene: 12. The data stem from a study of cytomegalovirus exposure and HLA in healthy donors. Across the study: An analysis done earlier identified more than 100 million unique TCR beta sequences from about 179 million T cells.

Notes on the study in general: The classifier reportedly diagnosed cytomegalovirus status with high specificity and sensitivity.

The chain is built from TRBV6-5 and TRBJ2-7, with 9 bases that match TRBD1. Sample: PBMCs. This sequence was found in a man aged 25 to 40 in good health and CMV-seronegative. CDR3 sequence: CASSLHRDRVYEYF. In DNA, the CDR3 is TGTGCCAGCAGTTTGCACCGGGACAGGGTTTATGAGTACTTC.